This record covers a single T cell receptor (beta chain). The record originates from a study of blood T cell repertoires in COVID-19. Looking at the study overall: Specimens from acute and convalescent COVID-19 originated in the United States, Italy and Spain. The analysed material was cDNA or gDNA that came from T cells, B-cell-depleted T cells, or PBMCs.

Allocation to cohorts depended on clinical history reported by the participants. V was clipped by 4 bases and J by 0 bases, with 9 bases between them. The CDR3 is made up of 14 amino acids. Germline CDR1 reads LGHNA; CDR2 reads YSLEER. Libraries were prepared by immunoSEQ multiplex PCR; TCRdb keeps only in-frame clonotypes and omits some of them. The table includes roughly 220,000 clones, about 91% detected once. Sequencing input: PBMCs or T cells enriched from blood (not recorded which). The chain recombines TRBV4-3 with TRBJ2-5; D possibly corresponds to TRBD1 (5 bases). The source is a woman between 50 and 59 years old with acute COVID-19. CDR3 sequence (DNA): TGCGCCAGCAGCCTGTCAGGGTACCAAGAGACCCAGTACTTC. It specifies CASSLSGYQETQYF.